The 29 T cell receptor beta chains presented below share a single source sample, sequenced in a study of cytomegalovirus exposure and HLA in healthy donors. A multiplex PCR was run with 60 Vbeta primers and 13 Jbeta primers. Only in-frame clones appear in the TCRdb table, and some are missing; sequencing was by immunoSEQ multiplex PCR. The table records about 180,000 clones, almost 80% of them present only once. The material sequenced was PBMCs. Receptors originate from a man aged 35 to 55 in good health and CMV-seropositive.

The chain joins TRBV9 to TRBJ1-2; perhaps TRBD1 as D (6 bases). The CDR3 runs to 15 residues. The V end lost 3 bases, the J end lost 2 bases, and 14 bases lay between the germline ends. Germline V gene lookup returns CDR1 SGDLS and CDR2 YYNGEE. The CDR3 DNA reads TGTGCCAGCAGCGCAGGGGAAGAGTTAAACTATGGCTACACCTTC. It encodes CASSAGEELNYGYTF.

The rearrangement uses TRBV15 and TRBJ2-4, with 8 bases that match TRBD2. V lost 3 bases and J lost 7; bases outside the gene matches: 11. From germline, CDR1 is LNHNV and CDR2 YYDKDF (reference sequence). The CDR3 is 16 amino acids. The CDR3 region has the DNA TGTGCCACCAGCAGGGCCGGGGGGGTTGTGAAGAACATTCAGTACTTC. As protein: CATSRAGGVVKNIQYF.

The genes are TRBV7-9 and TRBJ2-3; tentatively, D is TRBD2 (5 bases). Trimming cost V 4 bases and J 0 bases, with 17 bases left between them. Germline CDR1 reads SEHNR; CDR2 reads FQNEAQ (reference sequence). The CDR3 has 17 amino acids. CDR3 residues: CASSSPSPGSSTDTQYF. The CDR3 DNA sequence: TGTGCCAGCAGCTCCCCTAGCCCAGGTAGTAGCACAGATACGCAGTATTTT.

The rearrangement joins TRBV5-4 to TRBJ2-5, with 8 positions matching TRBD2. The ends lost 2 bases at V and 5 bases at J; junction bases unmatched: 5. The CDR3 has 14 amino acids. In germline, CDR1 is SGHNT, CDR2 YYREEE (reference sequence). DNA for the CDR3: TGTGCCAGCAGCTTAAGCGGGAGTACGGAGACCCAGTACTTC. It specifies CASSLSGSTETQYF.

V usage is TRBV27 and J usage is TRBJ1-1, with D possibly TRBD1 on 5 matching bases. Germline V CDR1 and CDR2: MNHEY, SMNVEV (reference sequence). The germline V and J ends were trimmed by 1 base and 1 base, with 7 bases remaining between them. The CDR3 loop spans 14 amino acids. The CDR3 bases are TGTGCCAGCAGTTTATGGGGGGAGAACACTGAAGCTTTCTTT. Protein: CASSLWGENTEAFF.

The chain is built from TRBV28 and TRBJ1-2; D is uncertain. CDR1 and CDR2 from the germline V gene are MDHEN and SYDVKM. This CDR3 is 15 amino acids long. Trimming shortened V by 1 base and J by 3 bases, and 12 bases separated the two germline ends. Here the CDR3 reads CASSLSVTADYGYTF. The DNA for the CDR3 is TGTGCCAGCAGTTTATCAGTTACCGCGGACTATGGCTACACCTTC.

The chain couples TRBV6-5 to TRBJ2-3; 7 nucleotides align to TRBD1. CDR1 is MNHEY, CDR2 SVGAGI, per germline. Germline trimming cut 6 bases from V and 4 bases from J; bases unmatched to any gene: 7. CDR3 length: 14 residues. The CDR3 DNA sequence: TGTGCCAGCAGAGACAGGGCCTTGGCAGATACGCAGTATTTT. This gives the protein CASRDRALADTQYF.

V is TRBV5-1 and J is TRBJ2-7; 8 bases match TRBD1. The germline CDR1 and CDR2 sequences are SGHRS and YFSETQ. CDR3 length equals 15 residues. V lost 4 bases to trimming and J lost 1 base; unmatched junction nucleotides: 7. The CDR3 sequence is CASSSPGGLSYEQYF. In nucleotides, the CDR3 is TGCGCCAGCAGCAGCCCAGGGGGCCTATCCTACGAGCAGTACTTC.

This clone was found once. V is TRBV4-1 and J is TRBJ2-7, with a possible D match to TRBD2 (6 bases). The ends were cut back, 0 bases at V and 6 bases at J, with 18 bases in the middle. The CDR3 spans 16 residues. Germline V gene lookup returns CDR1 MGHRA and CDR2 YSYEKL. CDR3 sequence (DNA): TGCGCCAGCAGCCAAGATCGAGGCAGTACTAGCAGCGAGCAGTACTTC. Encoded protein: CASSQDRGSTSSEQYF.

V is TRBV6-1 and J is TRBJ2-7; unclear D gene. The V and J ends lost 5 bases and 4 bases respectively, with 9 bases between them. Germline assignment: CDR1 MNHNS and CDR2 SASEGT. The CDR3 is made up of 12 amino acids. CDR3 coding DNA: TGTGCCAGCAGTAGACTCATTTACGAGCAGTACTTC. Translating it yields CASSRLIYEQYF.

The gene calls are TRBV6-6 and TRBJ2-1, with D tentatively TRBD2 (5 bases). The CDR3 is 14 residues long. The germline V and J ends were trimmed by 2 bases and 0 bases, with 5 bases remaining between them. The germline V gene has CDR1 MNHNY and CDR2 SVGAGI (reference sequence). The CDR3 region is CASSYGSSYNEQFF. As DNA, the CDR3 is TGTGCCAGCAGTTACGGGAGCTCCTACAATGAGCAGTTCTTC.

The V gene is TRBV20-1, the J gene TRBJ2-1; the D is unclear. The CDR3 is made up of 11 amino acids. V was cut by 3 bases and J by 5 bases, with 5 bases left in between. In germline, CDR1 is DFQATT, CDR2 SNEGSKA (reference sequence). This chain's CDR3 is CSARADNEQFF. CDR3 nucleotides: TGCAGTGCTAGGGCAGACAATGAGCAGTTCTTC.

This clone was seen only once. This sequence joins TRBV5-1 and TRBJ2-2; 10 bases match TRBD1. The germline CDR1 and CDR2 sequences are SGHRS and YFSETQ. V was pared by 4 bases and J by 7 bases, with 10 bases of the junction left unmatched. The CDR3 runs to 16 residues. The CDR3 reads CASSLRDRGQGGELFF. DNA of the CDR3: TGCGCCAGCAGCCTACGCGACAGGGGGCAGGGCGGGGAGCTGTTTTTT.

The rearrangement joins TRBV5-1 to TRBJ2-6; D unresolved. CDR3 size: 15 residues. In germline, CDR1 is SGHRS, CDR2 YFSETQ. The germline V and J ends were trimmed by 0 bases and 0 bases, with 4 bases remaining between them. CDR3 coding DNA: TGCGCCAGCAGCTTGGACACCTCTGGGGCCAACGTCCTGACTTTC. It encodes CASSLDTSGANVLTF. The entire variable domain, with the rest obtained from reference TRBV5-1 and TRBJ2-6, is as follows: KAGVTQTPRYLIKTRGQQVTLSCSPISGHRSVSWYQQTPGQGLQFLFEYFSETQRNKGNFPGRFSGRQFSNSRSEMNVSTLELGDSALYLCASSLDTSGANVLTFGAGSRLTVL.

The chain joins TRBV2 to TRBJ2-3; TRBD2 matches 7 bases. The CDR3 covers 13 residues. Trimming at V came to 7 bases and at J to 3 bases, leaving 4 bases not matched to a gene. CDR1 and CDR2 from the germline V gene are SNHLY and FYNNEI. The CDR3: CASKKRGTDTQYF. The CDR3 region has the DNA TGTGCCAGCAAGAAGCGGGGAACAGATACGCAGTATTTT.

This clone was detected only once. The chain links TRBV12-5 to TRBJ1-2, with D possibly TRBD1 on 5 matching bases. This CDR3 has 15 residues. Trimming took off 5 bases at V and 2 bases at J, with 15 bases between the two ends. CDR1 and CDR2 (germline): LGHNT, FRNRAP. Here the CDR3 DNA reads TGTGCTAGTGGTGACTCCCCCCGGGGGAACTATGGCTACACCTTC. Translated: CASGDSPRGNYGYTF.

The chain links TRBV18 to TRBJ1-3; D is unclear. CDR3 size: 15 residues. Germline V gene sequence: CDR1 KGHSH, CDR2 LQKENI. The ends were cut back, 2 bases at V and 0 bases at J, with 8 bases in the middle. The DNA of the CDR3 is TGTGCCAGCTCACCAACGGGAATCTCTGGAAACACCATATATTTT. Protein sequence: CASSPTGISGNTIYF.

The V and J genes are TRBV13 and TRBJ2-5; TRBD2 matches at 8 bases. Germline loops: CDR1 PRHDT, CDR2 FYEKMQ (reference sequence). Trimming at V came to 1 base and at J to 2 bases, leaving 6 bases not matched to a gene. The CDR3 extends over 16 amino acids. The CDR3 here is CASSLESGSVQETQYF. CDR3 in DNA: TGTGCCAGCAGCTTAGAAAGCGGGAGCGTTCAAGAGACCCAGTACTTC.

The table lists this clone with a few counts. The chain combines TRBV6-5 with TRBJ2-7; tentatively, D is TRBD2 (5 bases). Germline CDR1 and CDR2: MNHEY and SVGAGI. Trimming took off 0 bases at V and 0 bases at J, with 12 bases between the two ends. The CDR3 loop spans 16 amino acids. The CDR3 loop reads CASSYSLGMSSYEQYF. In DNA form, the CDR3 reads TGTGCCAGCAGTTACTCGCTCGGGATGAGCTCCTACGAGCAGTACTTC.

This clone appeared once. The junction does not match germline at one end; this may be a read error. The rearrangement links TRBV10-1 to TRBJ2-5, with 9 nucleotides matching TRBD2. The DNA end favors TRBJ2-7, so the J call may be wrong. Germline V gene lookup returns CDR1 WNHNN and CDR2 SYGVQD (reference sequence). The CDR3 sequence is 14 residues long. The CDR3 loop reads CASSDGTSSDEQYF. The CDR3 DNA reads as TGCGCCAGCAGTGATGGGACTAGCTCCGACGAGCAGTACTTC.

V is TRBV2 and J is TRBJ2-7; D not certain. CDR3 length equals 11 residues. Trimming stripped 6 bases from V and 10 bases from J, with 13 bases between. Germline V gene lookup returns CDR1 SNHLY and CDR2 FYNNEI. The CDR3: CASRLFLSQYF. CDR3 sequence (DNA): TGTGCCAGCAGGCTGTTTTTGAGTCAGTACTTC.

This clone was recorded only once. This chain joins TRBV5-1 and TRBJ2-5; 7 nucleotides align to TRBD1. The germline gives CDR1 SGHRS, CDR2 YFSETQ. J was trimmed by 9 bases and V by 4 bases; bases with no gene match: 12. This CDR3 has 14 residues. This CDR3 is CASSPRQGREAQYF. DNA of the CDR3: TGCGCCAGCAGCCCCCGACAGGGCCGCGAGGCCCAGTACTTC.

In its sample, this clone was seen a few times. This CDR3 reads CASSVTGTPGETQYF. The CDR3 coding sequence is TGTGCCAGCAGCGTAACAGGGACACCAGGGGAGACCCAGTACTTC. V usage is TRBV7-8 and J usage is TRBJ2-5; D might be TRBD1 (6 bases). This CDR3 has 15 residues. Germline assignment: CDR1 SGHVS and CDR2 FQNEAQ. Trimming left V 5 bases short and J 5 bases short, with 18 bases between.

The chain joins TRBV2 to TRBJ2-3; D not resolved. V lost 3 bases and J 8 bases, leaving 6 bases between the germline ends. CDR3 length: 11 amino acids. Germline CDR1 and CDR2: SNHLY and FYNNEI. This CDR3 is CASSDWATQYF. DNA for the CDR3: TGTGCCAGCAGTGATTGGGCTACGCAGTATTTT.

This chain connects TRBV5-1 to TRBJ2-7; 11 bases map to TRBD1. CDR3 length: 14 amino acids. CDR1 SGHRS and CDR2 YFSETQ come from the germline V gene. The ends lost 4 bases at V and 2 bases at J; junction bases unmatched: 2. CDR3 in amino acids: CASSEGQGAYEQYF. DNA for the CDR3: TGCGCCAGCAGCGAGGGACAGGGGGCCTACGAGCAGTACTTC.

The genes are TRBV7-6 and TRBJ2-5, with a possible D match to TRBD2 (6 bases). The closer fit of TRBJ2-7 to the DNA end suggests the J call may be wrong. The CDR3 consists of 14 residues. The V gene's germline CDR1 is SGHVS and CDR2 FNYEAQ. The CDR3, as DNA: TGTGCCAGCAGCTTAGCGGCGGGGAACTACGAGCAGTACTTC. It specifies CASSLAAGNYEQYF.

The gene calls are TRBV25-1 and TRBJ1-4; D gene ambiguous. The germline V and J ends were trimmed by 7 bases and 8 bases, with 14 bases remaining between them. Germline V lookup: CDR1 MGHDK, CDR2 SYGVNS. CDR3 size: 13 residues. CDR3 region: CASTAGSQEKLFF. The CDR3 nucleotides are TGTGCCAGCACTGCGGGGAGTCAGGAAAAACTGTTTTTT.

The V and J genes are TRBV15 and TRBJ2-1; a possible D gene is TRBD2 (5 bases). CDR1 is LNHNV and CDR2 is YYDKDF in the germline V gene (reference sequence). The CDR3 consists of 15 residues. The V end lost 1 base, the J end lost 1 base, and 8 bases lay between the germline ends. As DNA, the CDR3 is TGTGCCACCAGCAGAGTAAAGCGGTCCTACAATGAGCAGTTCTTC. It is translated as CATSRVKRSYNEQFF.

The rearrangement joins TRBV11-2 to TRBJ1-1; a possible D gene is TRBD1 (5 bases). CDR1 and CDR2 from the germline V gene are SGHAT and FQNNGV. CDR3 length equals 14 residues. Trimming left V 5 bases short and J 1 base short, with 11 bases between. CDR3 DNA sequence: TGTGCCAGCAGCCCCATAACAGGGAACACTGAAGCTTTCTTT. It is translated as CASSPITGNTEAFF.